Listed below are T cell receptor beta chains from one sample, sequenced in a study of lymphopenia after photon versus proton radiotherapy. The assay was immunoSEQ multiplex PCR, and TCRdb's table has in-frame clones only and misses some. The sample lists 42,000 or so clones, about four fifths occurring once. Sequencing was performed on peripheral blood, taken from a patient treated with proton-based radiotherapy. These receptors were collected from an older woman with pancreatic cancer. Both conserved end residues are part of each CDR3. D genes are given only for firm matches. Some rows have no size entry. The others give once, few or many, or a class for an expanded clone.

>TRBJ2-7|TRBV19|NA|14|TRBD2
CASTLGGSPDEQYF
TGTGCCAGTACTCTGGGAGGGAGCCCCGACGAGCAGTACTTC
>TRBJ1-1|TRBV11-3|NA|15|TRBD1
CASSPSGQGHTEAFF
TGTGCCAGCAGCCCTTCGGGACAGGGACACACTGAAGCTTTCTTT
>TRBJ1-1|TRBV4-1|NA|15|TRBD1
CASSQAFRGRTEAFF
TGCGCCAGCAGCCAAGCTTTCAGGGGGCGGACTGAAGCTTTCTTT
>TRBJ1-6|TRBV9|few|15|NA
CASSLGQYDNSPLHF
TGTGCCAGCAGCCTTGGACAGTACGATAATTCACCCCTCCACTTT
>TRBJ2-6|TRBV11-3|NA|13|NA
CASSPGGTNVLTF
TGTGCCAGCAGCCCTGGCGGAACCAACGTCCTGACTTTC
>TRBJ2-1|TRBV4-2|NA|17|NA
CASSRGTGAGSPNEQFF
TGTGCCAGCAGCCGAGGTACGGGGGCGGGATCTCCCAATGAGCAGTTCTTC
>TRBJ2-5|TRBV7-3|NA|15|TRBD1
CASALGSGGQETQYF
TGTGCCAGCGCTTTGGGGTCAGGGGGCCAAGAGACCCAGTACTTC
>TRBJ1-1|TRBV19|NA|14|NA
CASGDSRRNTEAFF
TGTGCCAGTGGTGACAGTAGAAGGAACACTGAAGCTTTCTTT
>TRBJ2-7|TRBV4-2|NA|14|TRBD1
CASSQRDRGYEQYF
TGTGCCAGCAGCCAAAGGGACAGGGGCTACGAGCAGTACTTC
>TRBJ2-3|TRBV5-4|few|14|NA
CASSSRDLTDTQYF
TGTGCCAGCAGCTCCCGGGACCTCACAGATACGCAGTATTTT
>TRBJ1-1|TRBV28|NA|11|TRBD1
CASTRGTGSFF
TGTGCCAGCACCCGGGGGACAGGTTCTTTCTTT
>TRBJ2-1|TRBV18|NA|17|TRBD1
CASSPFPGQGSYNEQFF
TGTGCCAGCTCACCTTTTCCCGGACAGGGCTCCTACAATGAGCAGTTCTTC
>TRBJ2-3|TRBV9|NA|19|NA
CASSAEDAGRHRNTDTQYF
TGTGCCAGCAGCGCCGAGGATGCGGGACGCCACCGAAACACAGATACGCAGTATTTT
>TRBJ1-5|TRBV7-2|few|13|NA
CASSPYSNQPQHF
TGTGCCAGCAGCCCGTATAGCAATCAGCCCCAGCATTTT